Below, 23 T cell receptor beta chains from the same sample are listed, as sequenced in a study of blood T cell repertoires in COVID-19. Repertoires were generated with immunoSEQ multiplex PCR, while TCRdb's copy carries only in-frame clones and drops some. The sample records hundreds of thousands of clones, 65% to 90% being singletons. Sequencing was performed on peripheral blood. These receptors were obtained from a woman in her 70s with acute or convalescent COVID-19.

CDR3 residues: CASSPQINYGYTF. In nucleotides, the CDR3 is TGTGCCAGCAGTCCACAGATTAACTATGGCTACACCTTC. The chain combines TRBV6-5 with TRBJ1-2; D gene unclear. The CDR3 consists of 13 residues. The V gene's germline CDR1 is MNHEY and CDR2 SVGAGI. V was trimmed by 5 bases and J by 1 base, leaving 8 bases between them.

The J gene is TRBJ2-2, the V gene TRBV24-1, with D possibly TRBD1 on 6 matching bases. Germline CDR1 KGHDR, CDR2 SFDVKD. V lost 4 bases and J lost 5, with 10 bases in between. The CDR3 covers 14 residues. The DNA for the CDR3 is TGTGCCACCAGTGAACAGGGTGAGACCGGGGAGCTGTTTTTT. Translation: CATSEQGETGELFF.

The chain is built from TRBV6-5 and TRBJ2-2, with 8 bases lining up with TRBD1. The J segment lost 5 bases and the V segment lost 7 bases, leaving 6 bases of the junction unmatched. CDR3 length equals 14 residues. Germline assignment: CDR1 MNHEY and CDR2 SVGAGI. The CDR3 reads CASKQGGGTGELFF. DNA for the CDR3: TGTGCCAGCAAACAGGGGGGAGGTACCGGGGAGCTGTTTTTT.

V gene TRBV29-1 combines with J gene TRBJ1-1, with D perhaps matching TRBD1 (5 bases). The CDR3 totals 12 residues. Trimming stripped 6 bases from V and 3 bases from J, with 11 bases between. In germline, CDR1 is SQVTM, CDR2 ANQGSEA. This CDR3 is CSVQGFDTEAFF. Written as DNA, the CDR3 is TGCAGCGTCCAGGGTTTTGACACTGAAGCTTTCTTT.

This chain links TRBV7-9 with TRBJ1-4; tentative D call: TRBD1 (6 bases). From germline, CDR1 is SEHNR and CDR2 FQNEAQ (reference sequence). The CDR3 extends over 14 amino acids. The ends were cut back, 3 bases at V and 7 bases at J, with 12 bases in the middle. The CDR3 DNA reads TGTGCCAGCAGCTTTAGGGGGAACGGTGAAAAACTGTTTTTT. Protein: CASSFRGNGEKLFF.

This chain uses TRBV6-1 with TRBJ2-1; 8 nucleotides agree with TRBD1. Germline assignment: CDR1 MNHNS and CDR2 SASEGT. This CDR3 has 14 amino acids. The V gene end was trimmed by 7 bases and the J gene end by 7 bases; junction bases not matched to a gene: 9. In DNA, the CDR3 is TGTGCCAGCACCTCCAGGGGGCTAGGGAATGAGCAGTTCTTC. Its protein product is CASTSRGLGNEQFF.

The chain has TRBV4-2 and TRBJ1-2; maybe TRBD1 (5 bases). Trimming pared 3 bases from V and 5 bases from J, leaving 16 bases between. This CDR3 contains 15 residues. The germline CDR1 and CDR2 sequences are LGHNA and YNFKEQ. CDR3 sequence: CASSQDILIPYGYTF. CDR3 coding DNA: TGTGCCAGCAGCCAGGACATACTAATCCCTTATGGCTACACCTTC.

J is TRBJ2-3 and V is TRBV7-2; 12 nucleotides agree with TRBD2. V lost 8 bases, J lost 4 bases, and 4 bases stayed unmatched. CDR3 length equals 14 residues. Germline V gene sequence: CDR1 SGHTA, CDR2 FQGNSA. DNA for the CDR3: TGTGCCAGCCGTTCTAGCGGGGGGGCAGATACGCAGTATTTT. It codes for CASRSSGGADTQYF.

The J gene is TRBJ1-4, the V gene TRBV2, with D maybe TRBD1 (6 bases). Trimming pared 6 bases from V and 5 bases from J, leaving 13 bases between. The germline CDR1 and CDR2 sequences are SNHLY and FYNNEI. The CDR3 sequence is 14 residues long. The chain's CDR3 is CASRQQGRNEKLFF. In DNA form, the CDR3 reads TGTGCCAGCAGACAACAGGGACGGAATGAAAAACTGTTTTTT.

V is TRBV2 and J is TRBJ2-7; 10 nucleotides match TRBD2. This CDR3 region has 15 residues. Germline CDR1 is SNHLY and CDR2 is FYNNEI. V gave up 4 bases and J gave up 2 bases; unmatched junction bases: 5. CDR3 protein: CASSVERGGPYEQYF. Written as DNA, the CDR3 is TGTGCCAGCAGTGTTGAGCGGGGGGGCCCCTACGAGCAGTACTTC.

The chain recombines TRBV5-6 with TRBJ2-1; 8 nucleotides match TRBD2. The length of the CDR3 is 14 residues. V shed 0 bases, J shed 4 bases, and the junction held 0 bases outside the gene matches. Germline CDR1 reads SGHDT; CDR2 reads YYEEEE. The CDR3 region is CASSLVAGYNEQFF. CDR3 nucleotide sequence: TGTGCCAGCAGCTTGGTAGCGGGGTACAATGAGCAGTTCTTC.

This clone showed up just a few times. V usage is TRBV19 and J usage is TRBJ1-3; no clear D gene. V shed 7 bases and J shed 0 bases, with 13 bases lying between them. From germline, CDR1 is LNHDA and CDR2 SQIVND (reference sequence). This CDR3 region has 15 residues. As DNA, the CDR3 is TGTGCCAGTAAGATCAGGCCCAACTCTGGAAACACCATATATTTT. Its protein is CASKIRPNSGNTIYF.

The chain has TRBV2 and TRBJ2-7; no clear D gene. CDR3 length: 12 amino acids. The V and J ends lost 5 bases and 0 bases respectively, with 5 bases between them. Germline V gives CDR1 SNHLY, CDR2 FYNNEI. The CDR3 protein is CASSLSSYEQYF. In nucleotides, the CDR3 is TGTGCCAGCAGTCTGAGCTCCTACGAGCAGTACTTC.

This chain joins TRBV24-1 and TRBJ2-7; 8 bases map to TRBD2. Germline-derived CDR1 and CDR2 are KGHDR and SFDVKD. The CDR3 is 15 residues long. Unmatched junction bases numbered 10, after V lost 4 bases and J lost 6 bases. CDR3 loop: CATSETISGGGEQYF. CDR3 nucleotide sequence: TGTGCCACCAGTGAAACCATAAGCGGGGGCGGCGAGCAGTACTTC.

The chain carries TRBV2 and TRBJ2-3, with a tentative D call TRBD2 (6 bases). This CDR3 spans 15 amino acids. Germline V CDR1 and CDR2: SNHLY, FYNNEI. V gave up 7 bases and J gave up 4 bases, with 18 bases separating them. The CDR3 DNA follows: TGTGCCAGCACGAGAGGGGCGCGGGGAGCAGATACGCAGTATTTT. It codes for CASTRGARGADTQYF.

The chain is built from TRBV7-9 and TRBJ2-7; possibly TRBD1 for D (5 bases). The V end was cut by 5 bases, the J end by 1 base, with 9 bases between. The length of the CDR3 is 13 residues. Germline V lookup: CDR1 SEHNR, CDR2 FQNEAQ (reference sequence). This chain's CDR3 is CASSPTASYEQYF. CDR3 nucleotide sequence: TGTGCCAGCAGCCCGACAGCATCCTACGAGCAGTACTTC.

This clone is a singleton in its sample. V is TRBV12-5 and J is TRBJ1-1, with D unclear. Looked up from germline, CDR1 is LGHNT and CDR2 is FRNRAP. This CDR3 is built from 13 residues. Trimming stripped 7 bases from V and 0 bases from J, with 9 bases between. The CDR3 here is CASAVHMNTEAFF. In DNA form, the CDR3 reads TGTGCTAGTGCCGTACACATGAACACTGAAGCTTTCTTT. Variable domain in full (rest from reference TRBV12-5 and TRBJ1-1): DARVTQTPRHKVTEMGQEVTMRCQPILGHNTVFWYRQTMMQGLELLAYFRNRAPLDDSGMPKDRFSAEMPDATLATLKIQPSEPRDSAVYFCASAVHMNTEAFFGQGTRLTVV.

This sequence joins TRBV6-5 and TRBJ1-2; TRBD1 agrees at 8 bases. The CDR3 totals 14 residues. The V segment lost 6 bases and the J segment 5 bases; nucleotides outside the gene matches: 8. CDR1 is MNHEY and CDR2 is SVGAGI in the germline V gene. The CDR3: CASRTDRGGYGYTF. Here the CDR3 DNA reads TGTGCCAGCAGAACCGACAGGGGCGGATATGGCTACACCTTC.

V gene TRBV12-3 or TRBV12-4 combines with J gene TRBJ1-5, with D perhaps TRBD1 (6 bases). With 4 bases removed from V and 6 bases from J, the gap between germline ends came to 10 bases. CDR3 length equals 13 residues. CDR3 residues: CASSYRVFQPQHF. CDR3 DNA: TGTGCCAGCAGTTACAGGGTTTTTCAGCCCCAGCATTTT.

V and J are TRBV6-6 and TRBJ1-1; TRBD1 aligns across 8 bases. The V gene end was trimmed by 1 base and the J gene end by 6 bases; junction bases not matched to a gene: 10. In germline, CDR1 is MNHNY, CDR2 SVGAGI (reference sequence). The CDR3 covers 16 residues. CDR3 bases: TGTGCCAGCAGTTACTTCTCTGCAGGGGGCAGATCTGAAGCTTTCTTT. Translated: CASSYFSAGGRSEAFF.

The CDR3 reads CASSLEGLAPETQYF. CDR3 DNA: TGTGCCAGCAGCTTAGAGGGACTAGCTCCAGAGACCCAGTACTTC. The chain has TRBV7-2 and TRBJ2-5, with 9 positions matching TRBD2. This CDR3 region has 15 residues. V lost 1 base, J lost 4 bases, and 4 bases stayed unmatched. Germline CDR1 and CDR2: SGHTA and FQGNSA.

Regarding this clone: Other DNA sequences in the same sample also yield this CDR3. The gene calls are TRBV28 and TRBJ1-1; a weak D match, TRBD1 (6 bases). The V end lost 5 bases, the J end lost 1 base, and 11 bases lay between the germline ends. Germline V gives CDR1 MDHEN, CDR2 SYDVKM. The CDR3 totals 14 residues. The CDR3 DNA sequence: TGTGCCAGCAGTCCGCCGGGACAGAACACTGAAGCTTTCTTT. Protein sequence: CASSPPGQNTEAFF.

The genes are TRBV29-1 and TRBJ1-4; 7 bases line up with TRBD1. Germline V gives CDR1 SQVTM, CDR2 ANQGSEA. The V and J ends lost 4 bases and 0 bases, in that order; junction bases with no gene match: 2. This CDR3 region has 14 residues. The CDR3 loop is CSVAGTATNEKLFF. The CDR3 bases are TGCAGCGTTGCCGGGACAGCAACTAATGAAAAACTGTTTTTT.